Following are 21 T cell receptor beta chains from one sample sequenced in a study of blood T cell repertoires in COVID-19. The data were produced by immunoSEQ multiplex PCR, yet TCRdb's version contains in-frame clones alone and is incomplete. The sample holds some 130,000 clones; 78% are singletons and the top ten take roughly 9.7%. Sequencing was done on a sample of peripheral blood. The receptor set was obtained from a man between 60 and 75 years old who had recovered from COVID-19.

The genes are TRBV5-5 and TRBJ2-3, with TRBD1 identical over 10 bases. V was clipped by 3 bases and J by 2 bases; unmatched bases: 9. Per germline, CDR1 SGHKS and CDR2 YYEKEE (reference sequence). This CDR3 region has 17 residues. The CDR3 DNA follows: TGTGCCAGCAGCTCGTACTCCGGGACAGGGGCCACAGATACGCAGTATTTT. It is translated as CASSSYSGTGATDTQYF. The full variable domain, completed using reference TRBV5-5 and TRBJ2-3, is DAGVTQSPTHLIKTRGQQVTLRCSPISGHKSVSWYQQVLGQGPQFIFQYYEKEERGRGNFPDRFSARQFPNYSSELNVNALLLGDSALYLCASSSYSGTGATDTQYFGPGTRLTVL.

V usage is TRBV10-3 and J usage is TRBJ2-1, with 9 bases that match TRBD2. V trimming: 6 bases; J trimming: 5 bases; junction bases outside the gene matches: 5. CDR3 length: 14 amino acids. Germline V lookup: CDR1 ENHRY, CDR2 SYGVKD. The CDR3 DNA is TGTGCCATCAGCCAGACTAGCGGCCACAATGAGCAGTTCTTC. It specifies CAISQTSGHNEQFF.

The chain carries TRBV5-1 and TRBJ1-6; possible D gene TRBD1, 5 bases. From germline, CDR1 is SGHRS and CDR2 YFSETQ. Trimming cost V 4 bases and J 10 bases, with 30 bases left between them. CDR3 length equals 19 residues. The CDR3 loop reads CASSTGQTYQGLPNSPLHF. The DNA of the CDR3 is TGCGCCAGCAGCACCGGCCAAACTTACCAGGGCCTTCCTAACTCACCCCTCCACTTT.

The chain links TRBV6-5 to TRBJ1-2; D gene uncertain. The CDR3 length is 12 residues. Trimming shortened V by 6 bases and J by 3 bases, and 8 bases separated the two germline ends. CDR1 is MNHEY, CDR2 SVGAGI, per germline. The CDR3 here is CASRDTHYGYTF. In DNA, the CDR3 is TGTGCCAGCAGAGACACCCACTATGGCTACACCTTC.

This clone was picked up one time. This chain joins TRBV27 and TRBJ1-5; possible D gene TRBD1, 5 bases. V was cut by 6 bases and J by 7 bases, with 22 bases left in between. In germline, CDR1 is MNHEY, CDR2 SMNVEV (reference sequence). This CDR3 contains 16 residues. The DNA for the CDR3 is TGTGCCAGCAGAAAAACCCCGGGGGAGGTAGAACAGCCCCAGCATTTT. Translated: CASRKTPGEVEQPQHF.

The genes are TRBV7-9 and TRBJ1-3; D remains ambiguous. V was trimmed by 1 base and J by 0 bases, leaving 7 bases between them. The CDR3 covers 15 residues. The V gene's germline CDR1 is SEHNR and CDR2 FQNEAQ (reference sequence). CDR3 sequence reads: CASSLEAGSGNTIYF. CDR3 DNA sequence: TGTGCCAGCAGCTTAGAGGCAGGCTCTGGAAACACCATATATTTT.

The chain is built from TRBV19 and TRBJ1-2; D possibly corresponds to TRBD1 (5 bases). The CDR3 extends over 16 amino acids. V was clipped by 5 bases and J by 0 bases, with 16 bases between them. CDR1 and CDR2 (germline): LNHDA, SQIVND (reference sequence). The CDR3 loop reads CASSFGGTGANYGYTF. The CDR3 coding sequence is TGTGCCAGTAGTTTCGGTGGAACAGGAGCTAACTATGGCTACACCTTC.

V usage is TRBV12-3 or TRBV12-4 and J usage is TRBJ1-5; D is uncertain. The CDR3 extends over 12 amino acids. The V and J ends lost 6 bases and 3 bases respectively, with 6 bases between them. The CDR3 bases are TGTGCCAGCAGGGCAGACAATCAGCCCCAGCATTTT. This gives the protein CASRADNQPQHF.

The chain recombines TRBV18 with TRBJ2-2; 8 nucleotides match TRBD1. V shed 4 bases and J 4 bases; nucleotides not matched to a gene: 8. The V gene's germline CDR1 is KGHSH and CDR2 LQKENI. CDR3 length: 16 residues. DNA of the CDR3: TGTGCCAGCTCACTGGGGCAGGGGGCGTTCACCGGGGAGCTGTTTTTT. Its translation: CASSLGQGAFTGELFF.

The chain combines TRBV10-3 with TRBJ2-1, with a tentative D call TRBD2 (7 bases). CDR3 size: 15 residues. The germline V and J ends were trimmed by 6 bases and 5 bases, with 17 bases remaining between them. Germline V CDR1 and CDR2: ENHRY, SYGVKD. The CDR3 protein is CAIREGGGPDNEQFF. The CDR3 nucleotides are TGTGCCATCAGGGAGGGGGGGGGCCCCGACAATGAGCAGTTCTTC.

The chain combines TRBV4-1 with TRBJ2-7; D is perhaps TRBD2 (7 bases). The CDR3 has 12 residues. With 3 bases removed from V and 7 bases from J, the gap between germline ends came to 10 bases. Germline CDR1 is MGHRA and CDR2 is YSYEKL. CDR3 in DNA: TGCGCCAGCAGCCATGAGGGGGGGGAGCAGTACTTC. It is translated as CASSHEGGEQYF.

The V call is TRBV6-2 or TRBV6-3, the J call TRBJ1-5, with D hard to call. V lost 4 bases, J lost 1 base, and 11 bases lay in between. There are 15 residues in the CDR3. Germline CDR1 reads MNHEY; CDR2 reads SVGEGT. The CDR3 reads CASSFGGGSNQPQHF. The CDR3 DNA follows: TGTGCCAGCAGTTTCGGCGGCGGGAGCAATCAGCCCCAGCATTTT.

This clone was seen a few times. J is TRBJ2-2 and V is TRBV24-1, with 7 nucleotides matching TRBD1. This CDR3 has 16 residues. Germline V gene data show CDR1 as KGHDR and CDR2 as SFDVKD. The J segment lost 6 bases and the V segment lost 3 bases, leaving 9 bases of the junction unmatched. CDR3 sequence (DNA): TGTGCCACCAGTGATCCGCCGGGACAGACGGCCGGGGAGCTGTTTTTT. This translates into CATSDPPGQTAGELFF.

CDR3 sequence reads: CASSIRTDSYEQYF. In DNA form, the CDR3 reads TGTGCCAGCAGCATCAGGACAGACTCCTACGAGCAGTACTTC. The chain couples TRBV27 to TRBJ2-7, with D maybe TRBD1 (6 bases). CDR3 length: 14 amino acids. V was clipped by 6 bases and J by 0 bases, with 12 bases between them. Germline V gives CDR1 MNHEY, CDR2 SMNVEV (reference sequence).

This sequence joins TRBV7-2 and TRBJ2-1; TRBD1 might be the D (6 bases). The CDR3 has 16 residues. V lost 2 bases and J lost 2, with 13 bases in between. Germline-derived CDR1 and CDR2 are SGHTA and FQGNSA. The DNA for the CDR3 is TGTGCCAGCAGCTTAAGGGGGTCGGGGACCTACAATGAGCAGTTCTTC. It translates to CASSLRGSGTYNEQFF. Based on the CDR3 plus reference TRBV7-2 and TRBJ2-1, the full variable domain is GAGVSQSPSNKVTEKGKDVELRCDPISGHTALYWYRQSLGQGLEFLIYFQGNSAPDKSGLPSDRFSAERTGGSVSTLTIQRTQQEDSAVYLCASSLRGSGTYNEQFFGPGTRLTVL.

This clone appeared once. The rearrangement uses TRBV6-2 or TRBV6-3 and TRBJ1-5, with 7 bases aligning to TRBD1. J lost 3 bases, V lost 0 bases, and 11 bases had no gene match. Germline loops: CDR1 MNHEY, CDR2 SVGEGT. CDR3 length equals 18 residues. CDR3 loop: CASSYSKGEGADNQPQHF. The CDR3 DNA sequence: TGTGCCAGCAGTTACTCGAAGGGAGAGGGGGCGGACAATCAGCCCCAGCATTTT.

On this clone: The sample holds other DNA sequences that translate to the same CDR3. The V and J genes are TRBV9 and TRBJ1-5; D is possibly TRBD1 (6 bases). The germline V gene has CDR1 SGDLS and CDR2 YYNGEE. V lost 0 bases and J lost 5, with 9 bases in between. The CDR3 is made up of 14 amino acids. CDR3 DNA sequence: TGTGCCAGCAGCGTAGGGAACAGGGATCAGCCCCAGCATTTT. Encoded protein: CASSVGNRDQPQHF.

The rearrangement joins TRBV19 to TRBJ2-1, with D perhaps TRBD2 (5 bases). V was pared by 0 bases and J by 0 bases, with 12 bases between. Germline CDR1 LNHDA, CDR2 SQIVND (reference sequence). The CDR3 consists of 17 residues. The CDR3, as DNA: TGTGCCAGTAGTATAGATATTGCGGGCAGCTCCTACAATGAGCAGTTCTTC. This sequence encodes CASSIDIAGSSYNEQFF.

This chain uses TRBV2 with TRBJ2-7; D perhaps matches TRBD1 (5 bases). Germline loops: CDR1 SNHLY, CDR2 FYNNEI. The CDR3 length is 11 residues. Trimming shortened V by 8 bases and J by 6 bases, and 11 bases separated the two germline ends. The CDR3 sequence is CASGVGREQYF. In DNA, the CDR3 is TGTGCCAGCGGGGTGGGGCGCGAGCAGTACTTC.

The chain carries TRBV3-1 (or the pseudogene TRBV3-2) and TRBJ1-1; D call uncertain. The CDR3 contains 17 residues. Germline CDR1 and CDR2: LGHDT and YNNKEL (reference sequence). Trimming removed 1 base at V and 0 bases at J, with 15 bases between. CDR3 in amino acids: CASSQVMRAVLNTEAFF. The CDR3 bases are TGTGCCAGCAGCCAAGTAATGAGGGCAGTTTTGAACACTGAAGCTTTCTTT.

The chain links TRBV2 to TRBJ2-5; D perhaps matches TRBD1 (5 bases). The CDR3 is 11 residues long. Germline V gene lookup returns CDR1 SNHLY and CDR2 FYNNEI. Trimming pared 7 bases from V and 7 bases from J, leaving 10 bases between. Written as DNA, the CDR3 is TGTGCCAGCAATCTTAGGGGGACCCAGTACTTC. Translating gives CASNLRGTQYF.